This T cell receptor (beta chain) was sequenced in a study of Graves' ophthalmopathy and Graves' hyperthyroidism. Study overall: Samples of peripheral blood were obtained at initial diagnosis, prior to treatment of any kind. Regarding the study as a whole: Blood repertoires reportedly contained most expanded thyroid clonotypes above 0.001 frequency. The 13-signature model separated ophthalmopathy from stable hyperthyroidism at 85% to 90% sensitivity and roughly 81% specificity.

This clonotype was counted ten times or more. Its antigen remains unknown. RNA transcripts yielded amplified TCR beta CDR3 regions. The library came from an HTBI-primed first-round RT-PCR and a second-round multiplex PCR. TCRdb recomputed calls from the multiplex PCR reads with MiXCR, one row per CDR3 protein. The sample comprises some 520,000 distinct CDR3 sequences, over 13% of which are singletons, and 8% to 10% rests with the top ten. The CDR3 sequence is 17 residues long. Per germline, CDR1 LNHDA and CDR2 SQIVND (reference sequence). J gave up 0 bases and V 4 bases, and 3 bases lay outside the gene matches. Disease in donors with ophthalmopathy had moderate-to-severe activity, CAS ≥3, NOSPECS ≥4 and under 3 months' duration.

V usage is TRBV19 and J usage is TRBJ2-6, with 10 bases that match TRBD1. The receptor was derived from a young woman with Graves' ophthalmopathy. Sequencing input: blood. CDR3 region: CASSRGTGASGANVLTF. The CDR3 DNA follows: TGTGCCAGTAGTAGGGGGACAGGGGCCTCTGGGGCCAACGTCCTGACTTTC.